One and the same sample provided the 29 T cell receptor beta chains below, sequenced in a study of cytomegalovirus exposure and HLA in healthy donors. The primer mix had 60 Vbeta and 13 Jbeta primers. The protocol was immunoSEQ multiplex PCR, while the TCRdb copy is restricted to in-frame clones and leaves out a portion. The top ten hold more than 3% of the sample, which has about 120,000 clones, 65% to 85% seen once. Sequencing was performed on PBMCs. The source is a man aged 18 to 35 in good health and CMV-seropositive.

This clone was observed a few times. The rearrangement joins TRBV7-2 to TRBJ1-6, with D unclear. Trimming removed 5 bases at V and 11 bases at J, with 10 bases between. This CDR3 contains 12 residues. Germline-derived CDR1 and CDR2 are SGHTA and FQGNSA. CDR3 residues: CASSSPQAPLHF. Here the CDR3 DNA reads TGTGCCAGCAGCAGTCCCCAGGCACCCCTCCACTTT.

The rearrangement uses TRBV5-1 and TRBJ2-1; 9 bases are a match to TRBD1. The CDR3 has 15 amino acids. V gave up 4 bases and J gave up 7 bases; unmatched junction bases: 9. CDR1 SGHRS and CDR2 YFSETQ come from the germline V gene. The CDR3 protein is CASSAYYGTGNEQFF. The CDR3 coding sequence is TGCGCCAGCAGCGCCTACTATGGGACAGGGAATGAGCAGTTCTTC.

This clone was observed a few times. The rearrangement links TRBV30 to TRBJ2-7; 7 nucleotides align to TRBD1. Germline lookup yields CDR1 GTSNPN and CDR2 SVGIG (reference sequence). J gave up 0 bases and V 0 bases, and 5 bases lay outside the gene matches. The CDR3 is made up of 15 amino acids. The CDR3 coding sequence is TGTGCCTGGAGTGTAAAGGGGGCAAGCTCCTACGAGCAGTACTTC. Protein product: CAWSVKGASSYEQYF. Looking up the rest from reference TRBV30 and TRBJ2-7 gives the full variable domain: SQTIHQWPATLVQPVGSPLSLECTVEGTSNPNLYWYRQAAGRGLQLLFYSVGIGQISSEVPQNLSASRPQDRQFILSSKKLLLSDSGFYLCAWSVKGASSYEQYFGPGTRLTVT.

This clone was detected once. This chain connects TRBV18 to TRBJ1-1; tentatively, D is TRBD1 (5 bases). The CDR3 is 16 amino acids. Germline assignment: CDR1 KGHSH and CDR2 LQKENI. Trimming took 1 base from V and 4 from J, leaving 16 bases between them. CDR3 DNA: TGTGCCAGCTCACCACTCACAGGCCAGGGTGTCACTGAAGCTTTCTTT. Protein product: CASSPLTGQGVTEAFF.

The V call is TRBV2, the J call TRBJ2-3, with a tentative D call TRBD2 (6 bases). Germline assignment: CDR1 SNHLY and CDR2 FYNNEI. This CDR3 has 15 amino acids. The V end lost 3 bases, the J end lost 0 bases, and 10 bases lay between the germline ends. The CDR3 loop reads CASSERLASTDTQYF. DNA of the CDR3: TGTGCCAGCAGTGAGCGTCTAGCGAGCACAGATACGCAGTATTTT.

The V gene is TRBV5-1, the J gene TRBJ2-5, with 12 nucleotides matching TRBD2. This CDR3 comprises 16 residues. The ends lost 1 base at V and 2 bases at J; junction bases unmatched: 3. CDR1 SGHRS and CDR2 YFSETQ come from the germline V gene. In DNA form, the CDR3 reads TGCGCCAGCAGCTTGAGTGGGACTAGCGGGCAAGAGACCCAGTACTTC. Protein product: CASSLSGTSGQETQYF.

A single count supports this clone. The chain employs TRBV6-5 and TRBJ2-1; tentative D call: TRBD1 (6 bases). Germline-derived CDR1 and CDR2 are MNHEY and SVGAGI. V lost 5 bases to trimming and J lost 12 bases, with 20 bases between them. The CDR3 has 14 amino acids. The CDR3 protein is CASSPGQWGYGQFF. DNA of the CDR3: TGTGCCAGCAGTCCCGGACAGTGGGGTTATGGGCAGTTCTTC.

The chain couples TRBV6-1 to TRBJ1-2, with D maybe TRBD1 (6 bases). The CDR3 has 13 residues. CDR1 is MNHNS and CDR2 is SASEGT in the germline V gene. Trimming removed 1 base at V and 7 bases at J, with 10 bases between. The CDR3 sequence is CASSEVQGSGYTF. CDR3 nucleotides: TGTGCCAGCAGTGAAGTACAGGGCTCTGGCTACACCTTC.

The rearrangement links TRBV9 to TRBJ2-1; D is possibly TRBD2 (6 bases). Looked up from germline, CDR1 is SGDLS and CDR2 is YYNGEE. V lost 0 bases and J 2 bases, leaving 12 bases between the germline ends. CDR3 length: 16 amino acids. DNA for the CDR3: TGTGCCAGCAGCGTAGGCGGGGCGGGAACCTACAATGAGCAGTTCTTC. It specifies CASSVGGAGTYNEQFF.

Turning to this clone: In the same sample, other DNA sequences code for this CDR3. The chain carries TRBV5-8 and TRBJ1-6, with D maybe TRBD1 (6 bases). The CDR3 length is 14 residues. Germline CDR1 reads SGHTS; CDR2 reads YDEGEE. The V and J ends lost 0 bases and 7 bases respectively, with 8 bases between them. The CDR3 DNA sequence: TGTGCCAGCAGCTTGGGGCAGGGGAATTCACCCCTCCACTTT. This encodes CASSLGQGNSPLHF.

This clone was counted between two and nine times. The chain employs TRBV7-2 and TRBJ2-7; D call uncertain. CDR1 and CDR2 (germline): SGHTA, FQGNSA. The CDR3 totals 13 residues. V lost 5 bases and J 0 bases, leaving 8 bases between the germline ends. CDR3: CASSDVSSYEQYF. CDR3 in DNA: TGTGCCAGCAGCGATGTGAGCTCCTACGAGCAGTACTTC.

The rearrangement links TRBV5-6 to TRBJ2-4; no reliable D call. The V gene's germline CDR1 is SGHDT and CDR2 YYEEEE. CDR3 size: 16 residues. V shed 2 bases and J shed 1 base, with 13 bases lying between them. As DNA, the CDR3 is TGTGCCAGCAGCTTTAGAGGCATTACGGCCAAAAACATTCAGTACTTC. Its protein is CASSFRGITAKNIQYF. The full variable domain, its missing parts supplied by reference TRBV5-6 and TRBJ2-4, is DAGVTQSPTHLIKTRGQQVTLRCSPKSGHDTVSWYQQALGQGPQFIFQYYEEEERQRGNFPDRFSGHQFPNYSSELNVNALLLGDSALYLCASSFRGITAKNIQYFGAGTRLSVL.

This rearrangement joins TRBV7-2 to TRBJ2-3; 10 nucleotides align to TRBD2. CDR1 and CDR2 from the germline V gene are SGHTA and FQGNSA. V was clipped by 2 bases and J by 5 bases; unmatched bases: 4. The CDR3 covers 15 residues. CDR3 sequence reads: CASSLFSSGRDTQYF. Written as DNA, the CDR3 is TGTGCCAGCAGCTTATTTTCTAGCGGGAGAGATACGCAGTATTTT.

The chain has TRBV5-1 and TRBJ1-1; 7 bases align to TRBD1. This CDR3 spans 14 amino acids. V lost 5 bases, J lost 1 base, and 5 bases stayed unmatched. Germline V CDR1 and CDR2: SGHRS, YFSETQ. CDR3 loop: CASSDTGANTEAFF. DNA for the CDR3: TGCGCCAGCAGTGATACAGGGGCGAACACTGAAGCTTTCTTT.

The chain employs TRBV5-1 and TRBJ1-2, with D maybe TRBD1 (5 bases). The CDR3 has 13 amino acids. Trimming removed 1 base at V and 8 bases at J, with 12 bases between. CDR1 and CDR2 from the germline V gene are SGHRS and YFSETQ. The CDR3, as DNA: TGCGCCAGCAGCTTGCAGGGCCGGGAGGGCTACACCTTC. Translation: CASSLQGREGYTF.

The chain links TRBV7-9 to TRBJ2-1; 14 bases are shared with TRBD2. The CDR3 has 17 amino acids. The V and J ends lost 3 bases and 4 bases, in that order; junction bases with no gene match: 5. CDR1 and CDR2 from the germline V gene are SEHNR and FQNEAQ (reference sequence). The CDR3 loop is CASSFRTSGGYYNEQFF. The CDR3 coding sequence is TGTGCCAGCAGCTTTAGGACTAGCGGGGGGTATTACAATGAGCAGTTCTTC.

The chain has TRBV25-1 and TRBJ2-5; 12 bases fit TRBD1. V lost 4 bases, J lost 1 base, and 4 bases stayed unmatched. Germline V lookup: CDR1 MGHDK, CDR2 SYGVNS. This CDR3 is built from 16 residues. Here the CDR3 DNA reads TGTGCCAGCAGTGGAGGGACAGGGGGCCCCCAAGAGACCCAGTACTTC. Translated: CASSGGTGGPQETQYF.

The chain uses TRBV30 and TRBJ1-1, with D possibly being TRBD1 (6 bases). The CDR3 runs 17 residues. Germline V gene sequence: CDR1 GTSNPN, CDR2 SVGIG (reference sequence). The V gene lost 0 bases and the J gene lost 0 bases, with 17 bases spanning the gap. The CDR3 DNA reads TGTGCCTGGAGTGTAGTGCGGGGGCCTACAATGAACACTGAAGCTTTCTTT. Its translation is CAWSVVRGPTMNTEAFF.

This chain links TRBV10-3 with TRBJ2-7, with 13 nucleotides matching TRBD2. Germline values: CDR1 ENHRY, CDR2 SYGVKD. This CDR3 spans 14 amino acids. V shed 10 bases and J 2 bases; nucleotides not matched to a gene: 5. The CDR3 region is CATWTSGSPYEQYF. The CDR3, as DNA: TGTGCCACTTGGACTAGCGGGAGCCCCTACGAGCAGTACTTC.

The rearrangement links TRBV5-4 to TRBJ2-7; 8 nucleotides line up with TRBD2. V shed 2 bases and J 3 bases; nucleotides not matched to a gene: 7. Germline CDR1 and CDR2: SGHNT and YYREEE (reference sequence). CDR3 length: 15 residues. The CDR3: CASSLGSRGGYEQYF. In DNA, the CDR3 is TGTGCCAGCAGCTTAGGTAGCCGGGGGGGCTACGAGCAGTACTTC.

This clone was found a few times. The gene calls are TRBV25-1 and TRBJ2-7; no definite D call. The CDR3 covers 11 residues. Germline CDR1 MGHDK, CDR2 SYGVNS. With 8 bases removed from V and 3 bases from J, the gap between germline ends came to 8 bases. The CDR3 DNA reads TGTGCCAGCCGTAACAGCTACGAGCAGTACTTC. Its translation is CASRNSYEQYF.

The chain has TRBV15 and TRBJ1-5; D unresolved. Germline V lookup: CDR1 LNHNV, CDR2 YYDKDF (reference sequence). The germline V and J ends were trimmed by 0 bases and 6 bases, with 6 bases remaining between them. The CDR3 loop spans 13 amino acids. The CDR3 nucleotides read TGTGCCACCAGCAGAGATTTGCGTCAGCCCCAGCATTTT. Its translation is CATSRDLRQPQHF.

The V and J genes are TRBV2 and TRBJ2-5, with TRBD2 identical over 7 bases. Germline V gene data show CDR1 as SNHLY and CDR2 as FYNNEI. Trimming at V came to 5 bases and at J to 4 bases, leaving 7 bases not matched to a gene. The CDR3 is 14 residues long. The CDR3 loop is CASSPRGEGETQYF. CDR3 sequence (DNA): TGTGCCAGCAGTCCCCGGGGGGAGGGAGAGACCCAGTACTTC.

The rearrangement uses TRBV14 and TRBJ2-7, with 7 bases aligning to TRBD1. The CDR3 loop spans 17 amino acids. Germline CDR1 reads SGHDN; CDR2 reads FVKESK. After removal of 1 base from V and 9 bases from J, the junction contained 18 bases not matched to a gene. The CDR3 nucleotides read TGTGCCAGCAGCCAAGCCCGGACCCAGACAGGGTTTAGGGGGCAGTACTTC. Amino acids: CASSQARTQTGFRGQYF.

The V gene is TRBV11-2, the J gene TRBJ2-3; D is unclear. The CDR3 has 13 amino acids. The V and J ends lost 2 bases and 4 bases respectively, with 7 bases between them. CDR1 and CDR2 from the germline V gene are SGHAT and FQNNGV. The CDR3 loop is CASSLSAADTQYF. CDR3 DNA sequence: TGTGCCAGCAGCTTATCCGCGGCAGATACGCAGTATTTT.

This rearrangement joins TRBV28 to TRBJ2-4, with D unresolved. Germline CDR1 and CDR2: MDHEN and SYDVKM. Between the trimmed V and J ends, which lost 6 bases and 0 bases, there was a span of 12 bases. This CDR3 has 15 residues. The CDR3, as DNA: TGTGCCAGCAGCACGGCCGAGGTAGCCAAAAACATTCAGTACTTC. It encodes CASSTAEVAKNIQYF.

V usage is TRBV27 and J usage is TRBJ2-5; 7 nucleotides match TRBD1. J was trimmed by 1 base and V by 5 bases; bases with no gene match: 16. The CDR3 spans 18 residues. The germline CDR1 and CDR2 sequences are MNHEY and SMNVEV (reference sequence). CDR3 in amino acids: CASSRKGARDLGQETQYF. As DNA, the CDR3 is TGTGCCAGCAGTCGAAAGGGGGCGCGAGATTTGGGCCAAGAGACCCAGTACTTC.

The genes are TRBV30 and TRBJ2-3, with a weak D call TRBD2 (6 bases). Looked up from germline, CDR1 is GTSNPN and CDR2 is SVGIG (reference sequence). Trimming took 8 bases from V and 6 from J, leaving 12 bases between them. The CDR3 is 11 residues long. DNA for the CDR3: TGTGCCGCGGGGTCGTGGGATACGCAGTATTTT. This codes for CAAGSWDTQYF. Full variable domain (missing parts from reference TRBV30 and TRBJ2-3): SQTIHQWPATLVQPVGSPLSLECTVEGTSNPNLYWYRQAAGRGLQLLFYSVGIGQISSEVPQNLSASRPQDRQFILSSKKLLLSDSGFYLCAAGSWDTQYFGPGTRLTVL.

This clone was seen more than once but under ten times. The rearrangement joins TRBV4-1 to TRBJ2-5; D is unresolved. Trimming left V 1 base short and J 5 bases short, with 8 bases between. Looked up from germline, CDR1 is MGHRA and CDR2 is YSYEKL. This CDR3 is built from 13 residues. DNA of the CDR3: TGCGCCAGCAGCCAAGGGCCCTTGGAGACCCAGTACTTC. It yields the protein CASSQGPLETQYF.